Presented here are 5 T cell receptor beta chains from one specimen sequenced in a study of OX40 agonist ivuxolimab in advanced cancers. The table came from immunoSEQ multiplex PCR; TCRdb's copy has only in-frame clones and leaves some out. Among some 28,000 clones, approximately 84% were seen once, and the ten largest hold roughly 27%. The starting material was CD4+ or CD8+ T cells sorted from blood, obtained in a trial of the OX40 agonist ivuxolimab. The receptors here all came from an adult with an advanced solid tumor such as melanoma, head and neck, liver or kidney cancer.

J is TRBJ1-5 and V is TRBV27; D is uncertain. Germline assignment: CDR1 MNHEY and CDR2 SMNVEV (reference sequence). The CDR3 is 14 residues long. V shed 7 bases and J shed 1 base, with 11 bases lying between them. The CDR3 DNA reads as TGTGCCAGCACCCCTTTTCCGAGCAATCAGCCCCAGCATTTT. Its protein product is CASTPFPSNQPQHF.

The rearrangement joins TRBV4-2 to TRBJ1-1, with D unclear. The CDR3 length is 13 residues. Trimming shortened V by 5 bases and J by 4 bases, and 11 bases separated the two germline ends. Germline values: CDR1 LGHNA, CDR2 YNFKEQ. CDR3 DNA: TGTGCCAGCAGCGACCGAGGCGTCACTGAAGCTTTCTTT. This encodes CASSDRGVTEAFF.

This clone has just one count. The chain is built from TRBV5-4 and TRBJ2-2; TRBD1 matches at 9 bases. Germline V CDR1 and CDR2: SGHNT, YYREEE (reference sequence). This CDR3 spans 17 amino acids. The J segment lost 1 base and the V segment lost 5 bases, leaving 9 bases of the junction unmatched. In DNA, the CDR3 is TGTGCCAGCAGGACCGACAGGGGGGTTGAGAACACCGGGGAGCTGTTTTTT. Translating it yields CASRTDRGVENTGELFF.

This clone turned up a few times. The V and J genes are TRBV28 and TRBJ1-5; possibly TRBD1 for D (6 bases). The CDR3 covers 14 residues. Looked up from germline, CDR1 is MDHEN and CDR2 is SYDVKM. V lost 4 bases to trimming and J lost 3 bases, with 10 bases between them. CDR3 loop: CASSSGQINQPQHF. The CDR3 region has the DNA TGTGCCAGCAGTTCCGGACAGATCAATCAGCCCCAGCATTTT.

The V and J genes are TRBV19 and TRBJ1-6; D might be TRBD1 (6 bases). Trimming left V 5 bases short and J 9 bases short, with 17 bases between. CDR3 length equals 15 residues. CDR1 and CDR2 (germline): LNHDA, SQIVND (reference sequence). CDR3 coding DNA: TGTGCCAGTAGTTCAAGGACAGATTTTCCTTCACCCCTCCACTTT. This sequence encodes CASSSRTDFPSPLHF.